This T cell receptor (beta chain) appears in the sequencing data of a study of cytomegalovirus exposure and HLA in healthy donors. Study findings and constraints: Reports showed the classifier diagnosing cytomegalovirus status with high specificity and sensitivity. Sequencing likely generated an artifact that appeared as a cluster of highly shared sequence variants.

PCR primers comprised 60 Vbeta and 13 Jbeta primers. Measured with immunoSEQ multiplex PCR; TCRdb has only the in-frame clones, and not every one. The table has about 180,000 clones, 75% to 85% seen once; the top ten hold roughly 3.6%. Details on this clone: The antigen remains undetermined.

CDR1 is SGHTA and CDR2 is FQGNSA in the germline V gene. CDR3 length: 16 residues. V was clipped by 3 bases and J by 12 bases, with 24 bases between them. This TCR was sampled from a woman between 55 and 75 years old in good health and CMV-seropositive. The sample comprised PBMCs. V is TRBV7-2 and J is TRBJ2-4; no reliable D call. The CDR3 nucleotides read TGTGCCAGCAGCTTTAAAGTGGGCAGTAAGTTGGGCAGTCAGTACTTC. This sequence encodes CASSFKVGSKLGSQYF.